The T cell receptor beta chain under discussion was sequenced for a study of cytomegalovirus exposure and HLA in healthy donors. PCR was performed using 60 Vbeta and 13 Jbeta primers. Only in-frame clones appear in the TCRdb table, and some are missing; sequencing was by immunoSEQ multiplex PCR. The sample holds 150,000 to 200,000 clones, around 80% seen once. V trimming: 1 base; J trimming: 8 bases; junction bases outside the gene matches: 5. This CDR3 contains 14 residues. Germline loops: CDR1 SGHTA, CDR2 FQGNSA. The TCR sequence derives from a man in his late teens or twenties in good health and CMV-seronegative. The sample was PBMCs. V and J are TRBV7-2 and TRBJ2-4, with TRBD1 matching over 7 bases. CDR3 DNA: TGTGCCAGCAGCTTAGACAGGGGTATATACATTCAGTACTTC. This sequence encodes CASSLDRGIYIQYF.